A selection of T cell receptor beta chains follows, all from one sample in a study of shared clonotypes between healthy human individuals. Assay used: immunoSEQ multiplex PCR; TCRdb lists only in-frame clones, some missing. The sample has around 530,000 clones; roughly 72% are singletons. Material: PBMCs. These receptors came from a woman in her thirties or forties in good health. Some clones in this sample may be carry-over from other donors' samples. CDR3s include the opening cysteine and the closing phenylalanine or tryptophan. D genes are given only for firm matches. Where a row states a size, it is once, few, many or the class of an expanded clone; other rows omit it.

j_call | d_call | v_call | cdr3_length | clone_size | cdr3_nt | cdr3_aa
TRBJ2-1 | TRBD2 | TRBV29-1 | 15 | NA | TGCAGCGTTGAAGTGGGGACTAGCTCCTACAATGAGCAGTTCTTC | CSVEVGTSSYNEQFF
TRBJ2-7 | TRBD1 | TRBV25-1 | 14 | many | TGTGCCAGCAGTCGGACAGGGGGCACATACGAGCAGTACTTC | CASSRTGGTYEQYF
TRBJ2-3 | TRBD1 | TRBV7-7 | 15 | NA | TGTGCCAGCAGCCCGACAGGGGCCGGGACAGATACGCAGTATTTT | CASSPTGAGTDTQYF
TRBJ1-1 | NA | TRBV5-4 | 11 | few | TGTGCCAGCAGCTTGGGACGAGAAGCTTTCTTT | CASSLGREAFF
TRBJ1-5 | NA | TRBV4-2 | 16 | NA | TGTGCCAGCAGCCAAGTAGGGTGGTATAGCAATCAGCCCCAGCATTTT | CASSQVGWYSNQPQHF
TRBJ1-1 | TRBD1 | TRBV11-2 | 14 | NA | TGTGCCAGCAGCTTCCGACAGGGGTACACTGAAGCTTTCTTT | CASSFRQGYTEAFF
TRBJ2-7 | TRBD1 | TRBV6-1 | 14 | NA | TGTGCCAGCAGTGACTGGGACAGGCCCTACGAGCAGTACTTC | CASSDWDRPYEQYF
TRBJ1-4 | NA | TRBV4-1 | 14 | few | TGCGCCAGCAGCCTCGGAAGGGGTAATGAAGAACTGTTTTTT | CASSLGRGNEELFF
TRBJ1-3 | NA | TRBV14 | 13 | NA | TGTGCCAGCGATCGGGGGGCTGGAAACACCATATATTTT | CASDRGAGNTIYF
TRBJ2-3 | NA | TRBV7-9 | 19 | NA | TGTGCCAGCAGCTTAGGTCAAAAGTGGCATGCCTCTAGCACAGATACGCAGTATTTT | CASSLGQKWHASSTDTQYF
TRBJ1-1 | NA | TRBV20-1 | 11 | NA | TGCAGTGCTAGAGATTACGAAGGCCGGCCCTTT | CSARDYEGRPF